The 6 T cell receptor beta chains below all came from one sample that was sequenced in a study of cytomegalovirus exposure and HLA in healthy donors. The study ran its PCR with 60 Vbeta and 13 Jbeta primers. Clones were sequenced by immunoSEQ multiplex PCR, and TCRdb holds only the in-frame ones, with some missing. The sample data list around 140,000 clones. The sequenced material came from PBMCs. The source is a male donor in good health and CMV-seronegative.

The chain joins TRBV7-2 to TRBJ1-1; D ambiguous. CDR1 and CDR2 (germline): SGHTA, FQGNSA. This CDR3 has 13 residues. Trimming stripped 2 bases from V and 1 base from J, with 5 bases between. The CDR3 protein is CASSLLWNTEAFF. The CDR3 nucleotides read TGTGCCAGCAGCTTACTGTGGAACACTGAAGCTTTCTTT. The full variable domain, in which reference TRBV7-2 and TRBJ1-1 provide the parts outside the CDR3, is GAGVSQSPSNKVTEKGKDVELRCDPISGHTALYWYRQSLGQGLEFLIYFQGNSAPDKSGLPSDRFSAERTGGSVSTLTIQRTQQEDSAVYLCASSLLWNTEAFFGQGTRLTVV.

This sequence joins TRBV5-6 and TRBJ2-1, with a weak D call TRBD1 (6 bases). Germline V lookup: CDR1 SGHDT, CDR2 YYEEEE. V was clipped by 3 bases and J by 8 bases, with 12 bases between them. CDR3 size: 13 residues. CDR3 DNA sequence: TGTGCCAGCAGCTCCCAGGGGCGCCATGAGCAGTTCTTC. This translates into CASSSQGRHEQFF.

This rearrangement joins TRBV4-2 to TRBJ2-7, with D possibly matching TRBD1 (6 bases). V lost 6 bases to trimming and J lost 6 bases, with 21 bases between them. Germline CDR1 is LGHNA and CDR2 is YNFKEQ. CDR3 length equals 15 residues. CDR3 sequence: CASSGRGGRIGEQYF. CDR3 sequence (DNA): TGTGCCAGCAGTGGCAGGGGTGGGAGAATTGGCGAGCAGTACTTC.

This rearrangement joins TRBV6-1 to TRBJ1-2; D is undetermined. Germline V gene lookup returns CDR1 MNHNS and CDR2 SASEGT. V dropped 3 bases and J dropped 4 bases, with 6 bases sitting between them. There are 12 residues in the CDR3. The CDR3, as DNA: TGTGCCAGCAGTGATTCTGTCTATGGCTACACCTTC. It encodes CASSDSVYGYTF.

The V call is TRBV4-3, the J call TRBJ2-7, with a tentative D call TRBD2 (6 bases). Germline CDR1 reads LGHNA; CDR2 reads YSLEER. The V gene lost 0 bases and the J gene lost 2 bases, with 11 bases spanning the gap. The CDR3 totals 15 residues. CDR3 DNA: TGCGCCAGCAGCCAAGAAAGGGAGGCCCCCTACGAGCAGTACTTC. It is translated as CASSQEREAPYEQYF.

V usage is TRBV9 and J usage is TRBJ1-5; 8 bases agree with TRBD1. Per germline, CDR1 SGDLS and CDR2 YYNGEE. Unmatched junction bases numbered 3, after V lost 3 bases and J lost 4 bases. This CDR3 region has 14 residues. CDR3 residues: CASSGTGTNQPQHF. The CDR3 bases are TGTGCCAGCAGCGGGACAGGGACTAATCAGCCCCAGCATTTT. Full variable domain (outside the CDR3, taken from reference TRBV9 and TRBJ1-5): DSGVTQTPKHLITATGQRVTLRCSPRSGDLSVYWYQQSLDQGLQFLIQYYNGEERAKGNILERFSAQQFPDLHSELNLSSLELGDSALYFCASSGTGTNQPQHFGDGTRLSIL.